The 21 T cell receptor beta chains below come from one sample, sequenced in a study of cytomegalovirus exposure and HLA in healthy donors. PCR amplification relied on 60 Vbeta primers (plus 13 Jbeta primers). Repertoires were generated with immunoSEQ multiplex PCR, while TCRdb's copy carries only in-frame clones and drops some. The sample carries some 150,000 clones, around three quarters recorded once. The material sequenced was PBMCs. All receptors derive from a man aged 30 to 39 in good health and CMV-seropositive.

The rearrangement links TRBV5-6 to TRBJ1-2; D is unclear. The V end lost 1 base, the J end lost 0 bases, and 10 bases lay between the germline ends. Germline-derived CDR1 and CDR2 are SGHDT and YYEEEE. This CDR3 region has 15 residues. The CDR3 DNA sequence: TGTGCCAGCAGCTTGATGGGAGATCCTAACTATGGCTACACCTTC. Translated, it gives CASSLMGDPNYGYTF.

This chain connects TRBV29-1 to TRBJ1-2; TRBD1 agrees at 9 bases. Germline V gene data show CDR1 as SQVTM and CDR2 as ANQGSEA. Trimming removed 1 base from V and 6 bases from J; junction bases left unmatched: 3. This CDR3 has 13 amino acids. The CDR3 region is CSVEVTGGDGYTF. The DNA for the CDR3 is TGCAGCGTTGAAGTCACAGGGGGCGATGGCTACACCTTC.

The chain carries TRBV6-5 and TRBJ2-7; perhaps TRBD1 as D (6 bases). The CDR3 is 13 amino acids. The V end was cut by 5 bases, the J end by 2 bases, with 10 bases between. Germline loops: CDR1 MNHEY, CDR2 SVGAGI. CDR3: CASSVRGPYEQYF. The CDR3 DNA follows: TGTGCCAGCAGTGTCAGGGGACCCTACGAGCAGTACTTC.

This clone was found a few times. The V call is TRBV6-5, the J call TRBJ1-5; TRBD1 aligns across 9 bases. Germline trimming cut 4 bases from V and 1 base from J; bases unmatched to any gene: 5. The CDR3 contains 16 residues. CDR1 is MNHEY and CDR2 is SVGAGI in the germline V gene. The CDR3 sequence: CASSSLGQGSNQPQHF. The CDR3 bases are TGTGCCAGCAGTTCCCTGGGACAGGGAAGCAATCAGCCCCAGCATTTT.

The chain recombines TRBV13 with TRBJ2-7; D is unclear. The CDR3 consists of 14 residues. From germline, CDR1 is PRHDT and CDR2 FYEKMQ (reference sequence). V was trimmed by 6 bases and J by 2 bases, leaving 14 bases between them. The CDR3 spells CASRPPFGPYEQYF. CDR3 nucleotides: TGTGCCAGCAGACCACCGTTTGGGCCCTACGAGCAGTACTTC.

This chain joins TRBV5-1 and TRBJ2-5; D gene ambiguous. CDR3 length equals 12 residues. V lost 0 bases and J lost 5, with 5 bases in between. Germline V gene sequence: CDR1 SGHRS, CDR2 YFSETQ. CDR3 DNA sequence: TGCGCCAGCAGCTTGGATTCGGAGACCCAGTACTTC. Protein sequence: CASSLDSETQYF.

This clone came up once. V gene TRBV4-1 combines with J gene TRBJ2-7; D unresolved. V was clipped by 2 bases and J by 2 bases, with 13 bases between them. CDR1 is MGHRA, CDR2 YSYEKL, per germline. This CDR3 has 15 amino acids. The CDR3 region has the DNA TGCGCCAGCAGCCAAAGCGCTGGCCCGACCTACGAGCAGTACTTC. Translating gives CASSQSAGPTYEQYF.

In its sample, this clone was seen a few times. This same CDR3 is encoded by further DNA sequences in the sample. The J gene is TRBJ2-7, the V gene TRBV6-1; 9 bases align to TRBD1. V gave up 3 bases and J gave up 10 bases; unmatched junction bases: 13. Germline V gene lookup returns CDR1 MNHNS and CDR2 SASEGT. The CDR3 is 15 amino acids. The CDR3 coding sequence is TGTGCCAGCAGTGAGATGGGACAGGGAAATCACCTCCAGTACTTC. This codes for CASSEMGQGNHLQYF.

This clone was found a few times. The chain joins TRBV2 to TRBJ1-5, with 11 bases that match TRBD1. In germline, CDR1 is SNHLY, CDR2 FYNNEI. The V and J ends lost 2 bases and 4 bases, in that order; junction bases with no gene match: 19. The CDR3 extends over 21 amino acids. DNA for the CDR3: TGTGCCAGCAGTGAATTGTATTTGGGTTTACTTGGGACAGGGGGAAATCAGCCCCAGCATTTT. Translated: CASSELYLGLLGTGGNQPQHF.

The rearrangement links TRBV5-6 to TRBJ2-1; D remains unclear. V dropped 3 bases and J dropped 0 bases, with 7 bases sitting between them. CDR3 length: 14 amino acids. The germline CDR1 and CDR2 sequences are SGHDT and YYEEEE. The CDR3 loop reads CASSSQRSYNEQFF. The CDR3 bases are TGTGCCAGCAGCTCTCAGCGCTCCTACAATGAGCAGTTCTTC.

The chain carries TRBV4-3 and TRBJ2-2, with a tentative D call TRBD1 (6 bases). V dropped 4 bases and J dropped 6 bases, with 18 bases sitting between them. Germline CDR1 is LGHNA and CDR2 is YSLEER. This CDR3 comprises 16 residues. The CDR3 reads CASSRERYQGPGELFF. In DNA form, the CDR3 reads TGCGCCAGCAGCCGAGAACGATATCAGGGGCCCGGGGAGCTGTTTTTT.

The chain is built from TRBV5-1 and TRBJ1-2; D not resolved. CDR1 is SGHRS and CDR2 is YFSETQ in the germline V gene. The CDR3 loop spans 15 amino acids. Between the trimmed V and J ends, which lost 0 bases and 3 bases, there was a span of 12 bases. CDR3 sequence (DNA): TGCGCCAGCAGCTTGGTAGCGACCGTAGACTATGGCTACACCTTC. Its translation is CASSLVATVDYGYTF.

This rearrangement joins TRBV30 to TRBJ2-2, with 7 bases that match TRBD2. The CDR3 covers 15 residues. With V trimmed by 4 bases and J by 3 bases, 8 bases remained unmatched. CDR1 is GTSNPN and CDR2 is SVGIG in the germline V gene (reference sequence). The CDR3 reads CAWTLKRGDTGELFF. CDR3 bases: TGTGCCTGGACCCTGAAGCGGGGCGACACCGGGGAGCTGTTTTTT.

The genes are TRBV5-1 and TRBJ2-2; the match to TRBD2 covers 7 bases. This CDR3 is 16 amino acids long. With 0 bases clipped from V and 1 base from J, the junction kept 3 bases outside the gene matches. Germline assignment: CDR1 SGHRS and CDR2 YFSETQ. This chain's CDR3 is CASSLVASGNTGELFF. The DNA for the CDR3 is TGCGCCAGCAGCTTGGTGGCTAGCGGGAACACCGGGGAGCTGTTTTTT.

This chain connects TRBV9 to TRBJ2-3, with a weak D call TRBD1 (5 bases). The germline V and J ends were trimmed by 3 bases and 5 bases, with 13 bases remaining between them. The germline CDR1 and CDR2 sequences are SGDLS and YYNGEE. The CDR3 has 14 residues. CDR3 protein: CASSAAWGLDTQYF. The CDR3 DNA follows: TGTGCCAGCAGCGCGGCTTGGGGCTTAGATACGCAGTATTTT.

The chain carries TRBV27 and TRBJ2-7, with D maybe TRBD1 (5 bases). This CDR3 spans 14 amino acids. Between the trimmed V and J ends, which lost 0 bases and 4 bases, there was a span of 10 bases. Germline CDR1 is MNHEY and CDR2 is SMNVEV (reference sequence). This chain's CDR3 is CASSLSGAIYEQYF. The CDR3, as DNA: TGTGCCAGCAGTTTATCTGGGGCTATTTACGAGCAGTACTTC.

The chain couples TRBV30 to TRBJ1-4, with D possibly matching TRBD1 (6 bases). The CDR3 is made up of 14 amino acids. Trimming pared 0 bases from V and 8 bases from J, leaving 13 bases between. Germline V CDR1 and CDR2: GTSNPN, SVGIG (reference sequence). The DNA of the CDR3 is TGTGCCTGGAGTGTGGACAGTTTTTGGGAAAAACTGTTTTTT. This gives the protein CAWSVDSFWEKLFF.

The chain carries TRBV5-1 and TRBJ1-5; no clear D gene. Germline loops: CDR1 SGHRS, CDR2 YFSETQ. Trimming pared 0 bases from V and 4 bases from J, leaving 5 bases between. This CDR3 region has 13 residues. CDR3 nucleotide sequence: TGCGCCAGCAGCTTGGGAGTGAATCAGCCCCAGCATTTT. This translates into CASSLGVNQPQHF.

CDR3 DNA: TGCGCCAGCAGCCAGATACAGGGGGAAAAACTGTTTTTT. Translated: CASSQIQGEKLFF. The chain couples TRBV4-1 to TRBJ1-4; TRBD1 matches at 7 bases. This CDR3 has 13 amino acids. The germline CDR1 and CDR2 sequences are MGHRA and YSYEKL. With V trimmed by 3 bases and J by 8 bases, 3 bases remained unmatched.

The chain carries TRBV6-5 and TRBJ1-2, with 7 bases identical to TRBD1. With V trimmed by 5 bases and J by 4 bases, 7 bases remained unmatched. The CDR3 consists of 14 residues. Germline lookup yields CDR1 MNHEY and CDR2 SVGAGI. CDR3 DNA sequence: TGTGCCAGCAGTGATGAAGGGGGCGGCTATGGCTACACCTTC. Protein product: CASSDEGGGYGYTF.

The chain has TRBV2 and TRBJ2-3, with D perhaps matching TRBD1 (6 bases). V was clipped by 0 bases and J by 14 bases, with 18 bases between them. Germline CDR1 SNHLY, CDR2 FYNNEI. This CDR3 comprises 14 residues. CDR3 region: CASSEAYGQTVAYF. The CDR3 DNA sequence: TGTGCCAGCAGTGAAGCGTACGGACAGACTGTCGCGTATTTT.